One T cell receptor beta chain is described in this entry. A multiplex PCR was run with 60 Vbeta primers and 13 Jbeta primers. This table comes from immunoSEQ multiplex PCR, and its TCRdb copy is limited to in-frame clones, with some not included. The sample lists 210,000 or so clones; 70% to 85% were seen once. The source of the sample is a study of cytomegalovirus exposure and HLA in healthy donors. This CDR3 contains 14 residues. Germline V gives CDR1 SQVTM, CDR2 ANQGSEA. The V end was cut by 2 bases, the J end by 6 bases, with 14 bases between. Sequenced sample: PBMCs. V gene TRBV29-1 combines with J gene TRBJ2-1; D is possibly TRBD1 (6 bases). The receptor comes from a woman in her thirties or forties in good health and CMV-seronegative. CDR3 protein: CSVEWQGRVNEQFF. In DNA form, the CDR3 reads TGCAGCGTTGAATGGCAGGGGCGCGTCAATGAGCAGTTCTTC.